These 3 T cell receptor beta chains were all obtained from the same sample, sequenced in a study of cytomegalovirus exposure and HLA in healthy donors. 60 Vbeta and 13 Jbeta primers were used in PCR. Only in-frame clones appear in the TCRdb table, and some are missing; sequencing was by immunoSEQ multiplex PCR. In the table there are roughly 100,000 clones, around a tenth of which are singletons. Sequenced material: PBMCs. Every receptor here comes from a man in his fifties in good health and CMV-seropositive.

A few counts support this clone. The chain recombines TRBV6-6 with TRBJ1-3; the match to TRBD1 covers 8 bases. The germline gives CDR1 MNHNY, CDR2 SVGAGI (reference sequence). The CDR3 is made up of 16 amino acids. The V segment lost 8 bases and the J segment 0 bases; nucleotides outside the gene matches: 9. The CDR3 loop reads CASCRGLRGSGNTIYF. In DNA, the CDR3 is TGTGCCAGCTGCAGGGGGCTTCGGGGCTCTGGAAACACCATATATTTT.

This clone was recorded a few times. V is TRBV5-1 and J is TRBJ1-1; perhaps TRBD1 as D (5 bases). The CDR3 consists of 19 residues. Germline CDR1 SGHRS, CDR2 YFSETQ. V was shortened by 4 bases and J by 0 bases, with 25 bases between the two germline ends. CDR3 amino acids: CASSLSTGTRARLNTEAFF. The CDR3, as DNA: TGCGCCAGCAGCCTCAGTACCGGGACTAGGGCCCGGTTGAACACTGAAGCTTTCTTT.

The rearrangement links TRBV19 to TRBJ2-5; 11 nucleotides agree with TRBD1. Germline V gene data show CDR1 as LNHDA and CDR2 as SQIVND (reference sequence). V lost 6 bases to trimming and J lost 2 bases; unmatched junction nucleotides: 5. This CDR3 is built from 15 residues. The CDR3 sequence is CASRRDRGLQETQYF. In DNA form, the CDR3 reads TGTGCCAGTAGGAGGGACAGGGGGTTGCAAGAGACCCAGTACTTC.